This T cell receptor (beta chain) was recorded in a study of blood T cells in healthy people across ages. Through a sample-barcoded 5' primer and a J-beta primer mix, a second PCR was run for about 6 to 11 cycles. Each of the cDNA molecules was tagged by a template-switch adaptor with 12 random nucleotides. In TCRdb, the 5' RACE reads were re-called with MiXCR into one record per CDR3 protein. The sample consists of hundreds of thousands of distinct CDR3 sequences, 35% to 45% of them appearing once. Study-wide results and limits: Bulk PBMC profiling left naive and antigen-experienced comparisons inconclusive.

Germline V gene data show CDR1 as SGHTA and CDR2 as FQGNSA. The CDR3 loop spans 18 amino acids. Note on this clonotype: What it binds is not known.

The chain recombines TRBV7-2 with TRBJ2-1; 14 positions agree with TRBD2. The DNA end is more similar to TRBJ2-7, so the J call may be wrong. The sample taken for sequencing was blood. This clonotype was sampled from an older woman in good health. The DNA of the CDR3 is TGTGCCAGCAGCCCCCGACTAGCGGGGGGGGGTCCCTACAATGAGCAGTACTTC. Its protein product is CASSPRLAGGGPYNEQYF.